The sequence of this T cell receptor (beta chain) was determined in a study of blood T cell repertoires in COVID-19. Study in general: The origin of the acute and convalescent COVID-19 samples was the United States, Italy and Spain. The cDNA or gDNA used as material had been derived from T cells, B-cell-depleted T cells, or PBMCs.

V was shortened by 0 bases and J by 4 bases, with 12 bases between the two germline ends. Looked up from germline, CDR1 is SGHAT and CDR2 is FQNNGV. This CDR3 comprises 15 residues. Seattle patients were enrolled during active infection and followed longitudinally. In the original processing: Reference gene primer amplification gave nucleated cell count estimates. Produced via immunoSEQ multiplex PCR; TCRdb's table is partial and in-frame only. V, J and clone size derive from that table, while D and trimming were established from the DNA sequence. In the table there are about 200,000 clones, about 82% of which are singletons.

This receptor was obtained from a man aged 55-75 years with COVID-19, enrolled during active disease. The sequenced sample was peripheral blood. The V call is TRBV11-2, the J call TRBJ1-2; TRBD1 might be the D (6 bases). The CDR3 DNA sequence: TGTGCCAGCAGCTTAGATACGGGACACCCCTATGGCTACACCTTC. Translated: CASSLDTGHPYGYTF.